This TCR beta chain emerged from a study of blood T cell repertoires in COVID-19. Across the study: COVID-19 samples from acute and convalescent phases originated in the United States, Italy and Spain. The analysed material was cDNA or gDNA that came from T cells, B-cell-depleted T cells, or PBMCs.

The CDR3 runs 14 residues. Losses at the gene ends were 3 bases for V and 6 bases for J; bases not matched to a gene: 5. The germline gives CDR1 MNHNS, CDR2 SASEGT. Libraries were prepared by immunoSEQ multiplex PCR; TCRdb keeps only in-frame clonotypes and omits some of them. This table holds about 81,000 clones, 84% found once. The sequencing sample was made of peripheral blood. V is TRBV6-1 and J is TRBJ2-5; 9 bases agree with TRBD1. The clonotype originates from a human donor in a cohort sampled during active COVID-19. The CDR3 DNA reads as TGTGCCAGCAGTGAGCAACAGGGGGCGAAGACCCAGTACTTC. It is translated as CASSEQQGAKTQYF.